Listed below are T cell receptor beta chains from one sample, sequenced in a study of T cells in Graves' hyperthyroidism and ophthalmopathy. TCRdb passed the multiplex PCR reads through MiXCR, listing each CDR3 protein once. The table shows more than 650,000 distinct CDR3 sequences, with around 15% occurring only once. The sequenced sample was blood. The receptors come from a woman in her late teens or twenties with Graves' hyperthyroidism. Each CDR3 is given with its conserved first and last residue. The order of the fields is CDR3 protein, CDR3 DNA, V gene, J gene, clone size, D gene. The D gene is left open where the match is weak. Only part of the rows carry a size: once, few, many, or a class if the clone is expanded.

CDR3aa: CASSATSGGPSPRDTQYF
CDR3nt: TGTGCCAGCAGCGCCACTAGCGGGGGGCCGTCTCCGCGCGATACGCAGTATTTT
v_gene: TRBV7-2
j_gene: TRBJ2-3
abundance: .
d_gene: TRBD2

CDR3aa: CASSEGFQETQYF
CDR3nt: TGTGCCAGCAGCGAGGGATTCCAAGAGACCCAGTACTTC
v_gene: TRBV7-2
j_gene: TRBJ2-5
abundance: many
d_gene: .

CDR3aa: CASDLRDRGYGYTF
CDR3nt: TGTGCCTCCGACCTCCGGGACAGGGGTTATGGCTACACCTTC
v_gene: TRBV30
j_gene: TRBJ1-2
abundance: many
d_gene: TRBD1

CDR3aa: CASSYLADTQYF
CDR3nt: TGTGCCAGCAGCTACCTTGCAGATACGCAGTATTTT
v_gene: TRBV5-8
j_gene: TRBJ2-3
abundance: many
d_gene: .

CDR3aa: CASSPGEGAEKAFF
CDR3nt: TGTGCCAGCAGCCCCGGGGAGGGGGCAGAGAAAGCTTTCTTT
v_gene: TRBV7-9
j_gene: TRBJ1-1
abundance: many
d_gene: TRBD1

CDR3aa: CASKGRVFSYNEQFF
CDR3nt: TGTGCCAGCAAGGGTCGGGTCTTCTCCTACAATGAGCAGTTCTTC
v_gene: TRBV27
j_gene: TRBJ2-1
abundance: many
d_gene: .

CDR3aa: CASSQGLVGELFF
CDR3nt: TGTGCCAGCAGCCAGGGACTAGTCGGGGAGCTGTTTTTT
v_gene: TRBV3-1
j_gene: TRBJ2-2
abundance: many
d_gene: TRBD2

CDR3aa: CASVGRAHNEQFF
CDR3nt: TGTGCCAGCGTAGGGAGGGCCCACAATGAGCAGTTCTTC
v_gene: TRBV6-2/TRBV6-3
j_gene: TRBJ2-1
abundance: few
d_gene: TRBD2

CDR3aa: CASSERDPGQGADTEAFF
CDR3nt: TGTGCCAGCAGTGAAAGGGACCCGGGACAGGGCGCGGACACTGAAGCTTTCTTT
v_gene: TRBV6-1
j_gene: TRBJ1-1
abundance: .
d_gene: TRBD1

CDR3aa: CASSLDKVRETQYF
CDR3nt: TGCGCCAGCAGCTTGGATAAGGTTCGAGAGACCCAGTACTTC
v_gene: TRBV5-1
j_gene: TRBJ2-5
abundance: many
d_gene: .

CDR3aa: CASSSALWPYVHGYTF
CDR3nt: TGTGCCAGCAGCTCGGCACTTTGGCCTTATGTGCATGGCTACACCTTC
v_gene: TRBV13
j_gene: TRBJ1-2
abundance: many
d_gene: .

CDR3aa: CATSRDLGRGETQYF
CDR3nt: TGTGCCACCAGCAGAGATTTGGGAAGGGGTGAGACCCAGTACTTC
v_gene: TRBV15
j_gene: TRBJ2-5
abundance: many
d_gene: .

CDR3aa: CASTTSGGFPGELFF
CDR3nt: TGTGCCAGCACTACTAGCGGGGGATTCCCCGGGGAGCTGTTTTTT
v_gene: TRBV3-2
j_gene: TRBJ2-2
abundance: .
d_gene: .

CDR3aa: CASTLGQGPDTQYF
CDR3nt: TGTGCCAGCACCCTCGGACAGGGCCCAGATACGCAGTATTTT
v_gene: TRBV12-3/TRBV12-4
j_gene: TRBJ2-3
abundance: .
d_gene: TRBD1

CDR3aa: CSAGGSGKETQYF
CDR3nt: TGCAGTGCTGGGGGTAGCGGGAAAGAGACCCAGTACTTC
v_gene: TRBV20-1
j_gene: TRBJ2-5
abundance: many
d_gene: TRBD2

CDR3aa: CASSPRYPTDTQYF
CDR3nt: TGTGCCAGCAGCCCACGCTACCCCACAGATACGCAGTATTTT
v_gene: TRBV12-3/TRBV12-4
j_gene: TRBJ2-3
abundance: many
d_gene: .

CDR3aa: CASSSPGGQGLYEQYF
CDR3nt: TGTGCCAGCAGCTCACCTGGGGGACAGGGTCTCTACGAGCAGTACTTC
v_gene: TRBV7-8
j_gene: TRBJ2-7
abundance: .
d_gene: TRBD1

CDR3aa: CASSIRGEKLFF
CDR3nt: TGTGCCAGCTCCATTCGGGGGGAAAAACTGTTTTTT
v_gene: TRBV6-2/TRBV6-3
j_gene: TRBJ1-4
abundance: many
d_gene: .

CDR3aa: CASSSTQRGAQFF
CDR3nt: TGTGCCAGCAGCTCGACCCAGCGAGGGGCACAGTTCTTC
v_gene: TRBV7-9
j_gene: TRBJ2-1
abundance: many
d_gene: .

CDR3aa: CASSQSLAGVWYF
CDR3nt: TGTGCCAGCAGCCAATCGCTAGCGGGAGTCTGGTACTTC
v_gene: TRBV14
j_gene: TRBJ2-5
abundance: many
d_gene: TRBD2

CDR3aa: CASREPGQGASSEQYF
CDR3nt: TGTGCCAGCAGAGAACCGGGACAGGGGGCCTCATCCGAGCAGTACTTC
v_gene: TRBV28
j_gene: TRBJ2-7
abundance: few
d_gene: TRBD1

CDR3aa: CASGVGDTQYF
CDR3nt: TGTGCCAGCGGAGTGGGAGATACGCAGTATTTT
v_gene: TRBV6-1
j_gene: TRBJ2-3
abundance: many
d_gene: .

CDR3aa: CASSRQGYRPYEQYF
CDR3nt: TGTGCCAGCAGTCGACAGGGATACCGCCCCTACGAGCAGTACTTC
v_gene: TRBV6-1
j_gene: TRBJ2-7
abundance: .
d_gene: TRBD1

CDR3aa: CASSLFGGGGETQYF
CDR3nt: TGTGCCAGCAGTTTATTCGGTGGGGGTGGAGAGACCCAGTACTTC
v_gene: TRBV27
j_gene: TRBJ2-5
abundance: .
d_gene: .

CDR3aa: CASSPPRGEQYF
CDR3nt: TGTGCCAGCAGTCCCCCCCGGGGCGAGCAGTACTTC
v_gene: TRBV28
j_gene: TRBJ2-7
abundance: many
d_gene: .